This T cell receptor beta chain derives from a study of control samples from healthy donors and cancer patients. Sequenced by immunoSEQ multiplex PCR; TCRdb stores in-frame clones only, minus some. Of tens of thousands of clones detected, roughly 90% appear once; the ten largest clones hold roughly 3.8%. This CDR3 contains 15 residues. Trimming left V 0 bases short and J 5 bases short, with 15 bases between. Per germline, CDR1 SGHRS and CDR2 YFSETQ. The sequence was obtained from a man aged 45-65 years in good health. This chain links TRBV5-1 with TRBJ2-7; TRBD2 is a possible D gene (6 bases). The sequenced sample was blood. The CDR3: CASSLDRESRHEQYF. The CDR3 nucleotides are TGCGCCAGCAGCTTGGATCGGGAGAGTCGGCACGAGCAGTACTTC.